What follows describes a single TCR beta chain. This sample was taken from a study of control samples from healthy donors and cancer patients. This table comes from immunoSEQ multiplex PCR, and its TCRdb copy is limited to in-frame clones, with some not included. Here the sample spans 90,000 to 110,000 clones, around 88% being singletons. The sequenced sample was blood. The TCR originated in a woman between 45 and 65 years old in good health.

In DNA form, the CDR3 reads TGTGCCACCGGTGCAGGGTTTCACTCTGGGGCCAACGTCCTGACTTTC. Translated: CATGAGFHSGANVLTF. The chain joins TRBV24-1 to TRBJ2-6; tentatively, D is TRBD1 (5 bases). V was clipped by 9 bases and J by 0 bases, with 14 bases between them. Germline assignment: CDR1 KGHDR and CDR2 SFDVKD. The CDR3 covers 16 residues.